This entry features one T cell receptor beta chain sequence. The data were produced by immunoSEQ multiplex PCR, yet TCRdb's version contains in-frame clones alone and is incomplete. Of about 49,000 clones in the sample, roughly 90% were seen once. This sample was taken from a study of OX40 agonist ivuxolimab in advanced cancers. Study as a whole: Hepatocellular carcinoma, melanoma, renal cell or head and neck cancer affected the dose-escalation patients. Past anti-PD-1, anti-PD-L1 or anti-CTLA-4 therapy was accepted, and 30% to 50% had received some.

The CDR3 is made up of 14 amino acids. After removal of 8 bases from V and 4 bases from J, the junction contained 2 bases not matched to a gene. Germline loops: CDR1 ENHRY, CDR2 SYGVKD. This receptor was taken from an adult with an advanced solid tumor such as melanoma, head and neck, liver or kidney cancer. The sequenced sample was CD4+ or CD8+ T cells sorted from blood, obtained in a trial of the OX40 agonist ivuxolimab. The J gene is TRBJ2-1, the V gene TRBV10-3; 13 positions agree with TRBD2. In nucleotides, the CDR3 is TGTGCCATCGGGACTAGCGGGGATTACAATGAGCAGTTCTTC. Its protein is CAIGTSGDYNEQFF.